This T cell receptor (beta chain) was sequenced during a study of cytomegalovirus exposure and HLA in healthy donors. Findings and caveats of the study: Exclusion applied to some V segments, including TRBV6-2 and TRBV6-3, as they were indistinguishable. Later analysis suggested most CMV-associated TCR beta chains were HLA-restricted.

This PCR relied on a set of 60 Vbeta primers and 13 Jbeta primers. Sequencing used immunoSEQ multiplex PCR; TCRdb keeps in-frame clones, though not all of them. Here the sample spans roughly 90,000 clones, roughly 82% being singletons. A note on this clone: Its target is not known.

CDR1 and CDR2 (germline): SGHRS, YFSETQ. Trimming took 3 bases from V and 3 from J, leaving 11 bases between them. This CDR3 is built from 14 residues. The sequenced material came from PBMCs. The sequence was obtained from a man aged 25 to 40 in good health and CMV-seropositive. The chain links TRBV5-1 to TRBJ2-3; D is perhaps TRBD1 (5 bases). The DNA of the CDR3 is TGCGCCAGCAGCTCCCAGGGATGGACAGATACGCAGTATTTT. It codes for CASSSQGWTDTQYF.